This T cell receptor (beta chain) was observed in a study of shared clonotypes between healthy human individuals. Participating donors were healthy, HIV-negative adults free of recent acute infections or vaccinations. The CD4+ fraction was divided into a CD45RA+ naive subset and a CD45RA-negative memory subset. Sequencing used immunoSEQ multiplex PCR; TCRdb keeps in-frame clones, though not all of them. Here the sample spans about 180,000 clones, over 80% being singletons. This CDR3 region has 14 residues. Trimming left V 1 base short and J 0 bases short, with 7 bases between. Germline values: CDR1 SGHTS, CDR2 YDEGEE.

The material sequenced was naive CD4+ T cells sorted from blood. Stated subset: CD45RA+ positively selected. The TCR was taken from a woman younger than 45 in good health. The rearrangement joins TRBV5-8 to TRBJ1-1, with no clear D. The CDR3 reads CASSLPPMNTEAFF. CDR3 bases: TGTGCCAGCAGCTTGCCTCCCATGAACACTGAAGCTTTCTTT.